This T cell receptor beta chain originates from a study of vaccination effects on CD4 cells after COVID-19. Antigen-specific CD4+ T cell clonotypes were called by their expansion after viral peptide-pool culture in ViraFEST. When nine to ten days of culture had elapsed, CD4+ T cells were isolated. Recipients of the vaccine had no prior SARS-CoV-2 infection and negative nucleocapsid antibodies. It was with 10 IU/ml IL-2 and around 10 ug/ml peptides that 1.8 million or so PBMC per well were cultured. There are a few counts of this clone. The antigen remains unidentified. Trimming at V came to 0 bases and at J to 2 bases, leaving 4 bases not matched to a gene. CDR1 is KGHSH and CDR2 is LQKENI in the germline V gene. The CDR3 extends over 17 amino acids. Study-level points and caveats: After vaccination, at late timepoints, clones induced by infection and by vaccine contracted markedly.

Clones were read by immunoSEQ multiplex PCR, and TCRdb kept only the in-frame ones, dropping some. The sample contains tens of thousands of clones, around 67% of which appear only once. The source of this sequence is a human donor who received a COVID-19 vaccine. The sample consisted of CD4+ T cells from PBMCs cultured with HCoV-OC43 spike peptides, taken before COVID-19 vaccination. Subset: HCoV-OC43 spike overlapping peptide pool stimulation. V usage is TRBV18 and J usage is TRBJ1-1, with 12 bases that match TRBD1. Here the CDR3 reads CASSPPGTGGTNTEAFF. The CDR3 region has the DNA TGTGCCAGCTCACCACCCGGGACAGGGGGCACAAACACTGAAGCTTTCTTT.